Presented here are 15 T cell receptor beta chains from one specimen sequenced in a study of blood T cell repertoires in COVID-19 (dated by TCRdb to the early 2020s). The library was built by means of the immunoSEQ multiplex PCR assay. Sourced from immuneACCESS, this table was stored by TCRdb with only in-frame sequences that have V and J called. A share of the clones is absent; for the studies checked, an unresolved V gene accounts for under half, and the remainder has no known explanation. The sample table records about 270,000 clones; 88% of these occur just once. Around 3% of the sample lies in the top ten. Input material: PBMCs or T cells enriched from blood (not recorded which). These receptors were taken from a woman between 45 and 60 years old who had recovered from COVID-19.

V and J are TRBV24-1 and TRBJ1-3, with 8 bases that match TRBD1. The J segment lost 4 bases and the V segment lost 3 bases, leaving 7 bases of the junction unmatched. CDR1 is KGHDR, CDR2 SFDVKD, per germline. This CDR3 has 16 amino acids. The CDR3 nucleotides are TGTGCCACCAGTGATCACCGGACAGGGCCGGGAAACACCATATATTTT. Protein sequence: CATSDHRTGPGNTIYF.

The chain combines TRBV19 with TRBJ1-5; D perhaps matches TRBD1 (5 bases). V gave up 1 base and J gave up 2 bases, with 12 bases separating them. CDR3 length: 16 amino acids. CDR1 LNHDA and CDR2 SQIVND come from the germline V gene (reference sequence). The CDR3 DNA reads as TGTGCCAGTAGTATAGTTCAGGGATCGGGCAATCAGCCCCAGCATTTT. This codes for CASSIVQGSGNQPQHF.

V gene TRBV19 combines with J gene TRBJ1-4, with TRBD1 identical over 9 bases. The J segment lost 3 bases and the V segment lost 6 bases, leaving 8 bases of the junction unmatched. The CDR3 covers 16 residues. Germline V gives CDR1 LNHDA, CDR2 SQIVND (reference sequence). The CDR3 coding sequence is TGTGCCAGTAGAGACCCGGGACAGGGATCTAATGAAAAACTGTTTTTT. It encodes CASRDPGQGSNEKLFF.

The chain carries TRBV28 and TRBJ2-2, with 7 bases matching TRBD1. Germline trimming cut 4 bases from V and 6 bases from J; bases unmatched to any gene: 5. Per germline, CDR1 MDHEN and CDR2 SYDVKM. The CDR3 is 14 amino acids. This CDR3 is CASSSGQASGELFF. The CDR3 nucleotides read TGTGCCAGCAGTTCCGGACAGGCGTCCGGGGAGCTGTTTTTT.

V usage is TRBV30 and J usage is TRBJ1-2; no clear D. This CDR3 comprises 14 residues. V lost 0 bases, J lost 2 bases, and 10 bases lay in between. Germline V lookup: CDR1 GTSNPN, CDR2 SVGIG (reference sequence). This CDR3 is CAWSVLAANYGYTF. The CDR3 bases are TGTGCCTGGAGTGTACTTGCAGCGAACTATGGCTACACCTTC. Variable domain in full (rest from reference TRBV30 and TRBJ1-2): SQTIHQWPATLVQPVGSPLSLECTVEGTSNPNLYWYRQAAGRGLQLLFYSVGIGQISSEVPQNLSASRPQDRQFILSSKKLLLSDSGFYLCAWSVLAANYGYTFGSGTRLTVV.

As DNA, the CDR3 is TGTGCCAGCAGTTACTCGTGGCAGGGGGTTTCCGGCTACACCTTC. This encodes CASSYSWQGVSGYTF. The chain employs TRBV6-5 and TRBJ1-2; 7 nucleotides agree with TRBD1. J lost 8 bases, V lost 0 bases, and 9 bases had no gene match. CDR3 length: 15 amino acids. Germline CDR1 reads MNHEY; CDR2 reads SVGAGI.

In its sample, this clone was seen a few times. CDR3 coding DNA: TGCGCCAGCAGCCAAGATGCGGTGTCGGGAAAAGTTAATGAGCAGTTCTTC. Its translation: CASSQDAVSGKVNEQFF. The chain carries TRBV4-1 and TRBJ2-1, with D possibly being TRBD2 (5 bases). The V gene's germline CDR1 is MGHRA and CDR2 YSYEKL. The CDR3 consists of 17 residues. V was pared by 0 bases and J by 7 bases, with 19 bases between.

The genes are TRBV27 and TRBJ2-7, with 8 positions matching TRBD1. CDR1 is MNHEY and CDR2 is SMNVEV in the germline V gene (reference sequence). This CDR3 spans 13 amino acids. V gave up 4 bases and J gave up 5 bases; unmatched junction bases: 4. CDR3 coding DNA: TGTGCCAGCAGTTCCCGGACAGGGCACGAGCAGTACTTC. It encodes CASSSRTGHEQYF.

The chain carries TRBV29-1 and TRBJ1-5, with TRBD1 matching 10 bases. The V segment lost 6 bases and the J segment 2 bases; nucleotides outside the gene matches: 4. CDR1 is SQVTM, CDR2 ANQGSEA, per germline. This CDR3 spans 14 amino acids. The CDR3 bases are TGCAGCGTCAGCGGGACAGGGGGCAATCAGCCCCAGCATTTT. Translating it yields CSVSGTGGNQPQHF.

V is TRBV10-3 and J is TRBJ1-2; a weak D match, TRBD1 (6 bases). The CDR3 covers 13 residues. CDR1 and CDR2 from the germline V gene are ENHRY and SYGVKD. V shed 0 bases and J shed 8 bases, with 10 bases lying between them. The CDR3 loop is CAISESGAGGYTF. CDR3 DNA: TGTGCCATCAGTGAGTCGGGGGCAGGCGGCTACACCTTC.

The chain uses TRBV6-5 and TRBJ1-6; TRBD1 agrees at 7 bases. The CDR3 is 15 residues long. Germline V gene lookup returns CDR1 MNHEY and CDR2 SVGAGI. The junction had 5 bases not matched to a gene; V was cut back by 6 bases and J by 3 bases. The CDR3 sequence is CASRIGTDYNSPLHF. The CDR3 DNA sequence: TGTGCCAGCAGAATCGGGACAGACTATAATTCACCCCTCCACTTT.

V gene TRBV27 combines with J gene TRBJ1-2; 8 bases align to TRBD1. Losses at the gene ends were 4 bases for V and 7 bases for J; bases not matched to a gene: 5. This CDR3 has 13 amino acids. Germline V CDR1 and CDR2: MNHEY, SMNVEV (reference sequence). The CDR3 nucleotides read TGTGCCAGCAGTTCCAGGGGGCCATCTGGCTACACCTTC. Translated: CASSSRGPSGYTF.

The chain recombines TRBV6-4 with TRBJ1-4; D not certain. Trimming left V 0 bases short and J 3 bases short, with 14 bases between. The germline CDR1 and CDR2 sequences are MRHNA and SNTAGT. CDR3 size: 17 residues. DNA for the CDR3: TGTGCCAGCAGTGACTCGAAGCTGCAGGTCCCTAATGAAAAACTGTTTTTT. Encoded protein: CASSDSKLQVPNEKLFF.

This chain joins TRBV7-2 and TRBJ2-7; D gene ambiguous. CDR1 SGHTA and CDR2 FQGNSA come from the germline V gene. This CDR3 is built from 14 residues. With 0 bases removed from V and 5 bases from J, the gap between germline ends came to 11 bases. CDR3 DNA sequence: TGTGCCAGCAGCTTAGCGGCAGTCAGGAACGAGCAGTACTTC. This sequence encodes CASSLAAVRNEQYF. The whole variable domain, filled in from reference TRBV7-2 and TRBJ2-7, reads GAGVSQSPSNKVTEKGKDVELRCDPISGHTALYWYRQSLGQGLEFLIYFQGNSAPDKSGLPSDRFSAERTGGSVSTLTIQRTQQEDSAVYLCASSLAAVRNEQYFGPGTRLTVT.

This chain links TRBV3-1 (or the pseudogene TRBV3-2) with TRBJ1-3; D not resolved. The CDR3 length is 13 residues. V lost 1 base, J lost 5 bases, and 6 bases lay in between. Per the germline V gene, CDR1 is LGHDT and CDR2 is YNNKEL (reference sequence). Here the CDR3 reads CASSQGARNTIYF. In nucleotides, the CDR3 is TGTGCCAGCAGCCAAGGGGCCCGAAACACCATATATTTT.